Listed below are T cell receptor beta chains from one sample, sequenced in a study of blood T cells in healthy people across ages. TCRdb re-called the 5' RACE reads through MiXCR, storing one row per CDR3 protein. The sample lists 1.8 million or so distinct CDR3 sequences, 39% occurring once. The sequenced sample was blood. The receptors here all came from a human donor in good health. Each CDR3 is given with its conserved first and last residue. D genes are given only for firm matches. Clone size, where shown, is once, few, many, or a class for clones that have expanded.

D gene: .
J gene: TRBJ2-7
clone size: .
CDR3 length: 16
V gene: TRBV28
CDR3 DNA: TGTGCCAGCAGTTTCCATCCGGGTAAGAGGGTCTACGAGCAGTACTTC
CDR3 protein: CASSFHPGKRVYEQYF

D gene: TRBD1
J gene: TRBJ1-1
clone size: .
CDR3 length: 16
V gene: TRBV20-1
CDR3 DNA: TGCAGTGCCCTTGCGATTGATGGACAGGGGTCGACTGAAGCTTTCTTT
CDR3 protein: CSALAIDGQGSTEAFF

D gene: .
J gene: TRBJ1-6
clone size: few
CDR3 length: 15
V gene: TRBV12-3/TRBV12-4
CDR3 DNA: TGTGCCAGCAGTCCCCAGGGGCCGAATAATTCACCCCTCCACTTT
CDR3 protein: CASSPQGPNNSPLHF

D gene: .
J gene: TRBJ2-3
clone size: .
CDR3 length: 13
V gene: TRBV2
CDR3 DNA: TGTGCCAGCAAGGTAGTGGGCACAGATACGCAGTATTTT
CDR3 protein: CASKVVGTDTQYF

D gene: .
J gene: TRBJ2-5
clone size: few
CDR3 length: 13
V gene: TRBV18
CDR3 DNA: TGTGCCAGCTCACCACCGACAGTGGAGACCCAGTACTTC
CDR3 protein: CASSPPTVETQYF

D gene: .
J gene: TRBJ1-2
clone size: .
CDR3 length: 14
V gene: TRBV6-2/TRBV6-3
CDR3 DNA: TGTGCCAGCAGTTACATTGGAATTAACTATGGCTACACCTTC
CDR3 protein: CASSYIGINYGYTF

D gene: TRBD1
J gene: TRBJ2-6
clone size: .
CDR3 length: 15
V gene: TRBV3-1
CDR3 DNA: TGTGCCAGCAGCCAAGCCTCGACAGGGGAGGACGTCCTGACTTTC
CDR3 protein: CASSQASTGEDVLTF

D gene: .
J gene: TRBJ1-2
clone size: .
CDR3 length: 12
V gene: TRBV12-3/TRBV12-4
CDR3 DNA: TGTGCCAGCAGTTTGACAGAATGTGGCTACACCTTC
CDR3 protein: CASSLTECGYTF

D gene: .
J gene: TRBJ1-2
clone size: .
CDR3 length: 16
V gene: TRBV21-1
CDR3 DNA: TGTGCCAGCAGCAAAAGGGGCGGGGGGGTCGACTATGGCTACACCTTC
CDR3 protein: CASSKRGGGVDYGYTF

D gene: TRBD2
J gene: TRBJ2-1
clone size: few
CDR3 length: 16
V gene: TRBV7-2
CDR3 DNA: TGTGCCAGCAGTGTGTCCGGGACTAGTCCTTACAATGAGCAGTTCTTC
CDR3 protein: CASSVSGTSPYNEQFF

D gene: .
J gene: TRBJ2-7
clone size: few
CDR3 length: 14
V gene: TRBV28
CDR3 DNA: TGTGCCAGCAGGCCCACAGATAGGGCTTACGAGCAGTACTTC
CDR3 protein: CASRPTDRAYEQYF

D gene: TRBD1
J gene: TRBJ2-3
clone size: .
CDR3 length: 17
V gene: TRBV27
CDR3 DNA: TGTGCCAGCACACACATAAACAGGGGGCGGGGCACAGATACGCAGTATTTT
CDR3 protein: CASTHINRGRGTDTQYF

D gene: .
J gene: TRBJ2-1
clone size: few
CDR3 length: 13
V gene: TRBV24-1
CDR3 DNA: TGTGCCACCGGACCTGGGGGTTACAATGAGCAGTTCTTC
CDR3 protein: CATGPGGYNEQFF

D gene: .
J gene: TRBJ1-6
clone size: few
CDR3 length: 13
V gene: TRBV12-3/TRBV12-4
CDR3 DNA: TGTGCCAGCAGTTTAGATCGGGCCGCACCCCTCCACTTT
CDR3 protein: CASSLDRAAPLHF

D gene: .
J gene: TRBJ2-2
clone size: .
CDR3 length: 15
V gene: TRBV27
CDR3 DNA: TGTGCCAGCACTCCGGTTGGGGAAGGGACCGGGGAGCTGTTTTTT
CDR3 protein: CASTPVGEGTGELFF

D gene: .
J gene: TRBJ2-7
clone size: .
CDR3 length: 14
V gene: TRBV4-3
CDR3 DNA: TGCGCCAGCAGCCAAGGAAGCGGGACAAAGGAGCAGTACTTC
CDR3 protein: CASSQGSGTKEQYF

D gene: .
J gene: TRBJ2-7
clone size: few
CDR3 length: 15
V gene: TRBV7-2
CDR3 DNA: TGTGCCAGCAGCCAATCAGGGCAGCCCGTTGACGAGCAGTACTTC
CDR3 protein: CASSQSGQPVDEQYF

D gene: TRBD2
J gene: TRBJ2-3
clone size: .
CDR3 length: 14
V gene: TRBV7-2
CDR3 DNA: TGTGCCAGCAGAAAAGCGGGGATCCCAGATACGCAGTATTTT
CDR3 protein: CASRKAGIPDTQYF

D gene: TRBD1
J gene: TRBJ1-2
clone size: .
CDR3 length: 13
V gene: TRBV27
CDR3 DNA: TGTGCCAGCAGGTCTGACAGGGGCGGTGGCTACACCTTC
CDR3 protein: CASRSDRGGGYTF

D gene: .
J gene: TRBJ2-2
clone size: few
CDR3 length: 16
V gene: TRBV12-3/TRBV12-4
CDR3 DNA: TGTGCCAGCAGTTTTGGACGGACGGAGAACACCGGGGAGCTGTTTTTT
CDR3 protein: CASSFGRTENTGELFF

D gene: TRBD1
J gene: TRBJ2-7
clone size: few
CDR3 length: 14
V gene: TRBV10-3
CDR3 DNA: TGTGCCATCAGTGTACCGGGACAGGCTTACGAGCAGTACTTC
CDR3 protein: CAISVPGQAYEQYF

D gene: .
J gene: TRBJ1-1
clone size: few
CDR3 length: 12
V gene: TRBV20-1
CDR3 DNA: TGCAGTGCAAGTTCTATGAACACTGAAGCTTTCTTT
CDR3 protein: CSASSMNTEAFF

D gene: .
J gene: TRBJ1-1
clone size: .
CDR3 length: 13
V gene: TRBV7-9
CDR3 DNA: TGTGCCAGCAGCTTAGAGGGGTGGGATGAAGCTTTCTTT
CDR3 protein: CASSLEGWDEAFF

D gene: TRBD1
J gene: TRBJ1-2
clone size: .
CDR3 length: 14
V gene: TRBV20-1
CDR3 DNA: TGCAGTGCTACCGGACAGGAAAGTTTCGCTGGCTACACCTTC
CDR3 protein: CSATGQESFAGYTF

D gene: .
J gene: TRBJ2-7
clone size: few
CDR3 length: 13
V gene: TRBV5-1
CDR3 DNA: TGCGCCAGCAGCTTGAGGATCCGTAACGAGCAGTACTTC
CDR3 protein: CASSLRIRNEQYF

D gene: .
J gene: TRBJ1-5
clone size: few
CDR3 length: 12
V gene: TRBV24-1
CDR3 DNA: TGTGCCACCAGTGCGGTTTTACAGCCCCAGCATTTT
CDR3 protein: CATSAVLQPQHF

D gene: .
J gene: TRBJ1-1
clone size: few
CDR3 length: 16
V gene: TRBV6-6
CDR3 DNA: TGTGCCAGCAGTTACCTAGATTCCAGGTCGAACACTGAAGCTTTCTTT
CDR3 protein: CASSYLDSRSNTEAFF

D gene: .
J gene: TRBJ1-2
clone size: few
CDR3 length: 15
V gene: TRBV5-5
CDR3 DNA: TGTGCCAGCAGCCCGGGTCAGGGGCGGGGGTATGGCTACACCTTC
CDR3 protein: CASSPGQGRGYGYTF

D gene: .
J gene: TRBJ2-2
clone size: once
CDR3 length: 12
V gene: TRBV29-1
CDR3 DNA: TGCAGCGTCACGGTGAACACCGGGGAGCTGTTTTTT
CDR3 protein: CSVTVNTGELFF

D gene: .
J gene: TRBJ2-3
clone size: few
CDR3 length: 19
V gene: TRBV4-2
CDR3 DNA: TGTGCCAGCAGCCAAGTCGCGGCAACGGACCTTGTCGGCACAGATACGCAGTATTTT
CDR3 protein: CASSQVAATDLVGTDTQYF

D gene: TRBD2
J gene: TRBJ2-5
clone size: few
CDR3 length: 15
V gene: TRBV6-6
CDR3 DNA: TGTGCCAGCAGCCCCGGTGGGGGGGGTGGAGAGACCCAGTACTTC
CDR3 protein: CASSPGGGGGETQYF

D gene: .
J gene: TRBJ2-5
clone size: .
CDR3 length: 15
V gene: TRBV7-2
CDR3 DNA: TGTGCCAGCAGCGCAGAGGGGCTGGATTTAGAGACCCAGTACTTC
CDR3 protein: CASSAEGLDLETQYF

D gene: TRBD2
J gene: TRBJ2-3
clone size: .
CDR3 length: 16
V gene: TRBV6-6
CDR3 DNA: TGTGCCAGCAGCCTCCCCAGCGGGGGGGCCGCAGATACGCAGTATTTT
CDR3 protein: CASSLPSGGAADTQYF

D gene: .
J gene: TRBJ2-4
clone size: .
CDR3 length: 22
V gene: TRBV11-1
CDR3 DNA: TGTGCCAGCAGCTTAGACAGGGAAAGAGGCTTAATCTTGGCCCTAGCCAAAAACATTCAGTACTTC
CDR3 protein: CASSLDRERGLILALAKNIQYF

D gene: .
J gene: TRBJ1-4
clone size: .
CDR3 length: 15
V gene: TRBV6-5
CDR3 DNA: TGTGCCAGCAGTTCCGACCGGTGGGGGAGTGAAAAACTGTTTTTT
CDR3 protein: CASSSDRWGSEKLFF

D gene: TRBD1
J gene: TRBJ2-7
clone size: few
CDR3 length: 15
V gene: TRBV7-8
CDR3 DNA: TGTGCCAGCAGCCCGCTGGACAGGGATGGATACGAGCAGTACTTC
CDR3 protein: CASSPLDRDGYEQYF

D gene: TRBD1
J gene: TRBJ2-7
clone size: .
CDR3 length: 15
V gene: TRBV25-1
CDR3 DNA: TGTGCCAGCAGTGATTCCGGGACAGGGGGGAACGAGCAGTACTTC
CDR3 protein: CASSDSGTGGNEQYF

D gene: .
J gene: TRBJ1-2
clone size: .
CDR3 length: 15
V gene: TRBV19
CDR3 DNA: TGTGCCAGTAGTTTCCTCGACATCACGGTCTATGGCTACACCTTC
CDR3 protein: CASSFLDITVYGYTF

D gene: .
J gene: TRBJ2-5
clone size: .
CDR3 length: 16
V gene: TRBV10-3
CDR3 DNA: TGTGCCATCAGTGACCGGGACCGCGGGATTTACAATGAGCAGTACTTC
CDR3 protein: CAISDRDRGIYNEQYF